These 18 T cell receptor beta chains share one sample of origin, sequenced in a study of breast tumors, draining lymph nodes, adjacent tissues. A single record per CDR3 protein comes from TCRdb applying MiXCR to the multiplex PCR reads. Here the sample spans some 120,000 distinct CDR3 sequences, roughly 21% being singletons. Samples came from axillary lymph nodes draining the breast cancer. What was sequenced was axillary lymph node tissue. The source of these receptors is a female donor with breast cancer. Some clones in this sample may be carry-over from other donors' samples.

This clonotype was found many times. CDR3 residues: CASSYSRQGGETQYF. The CDR3 nucleotides are TGTGCCAGCAGCTATTCTCGACAGGGTGGAGAGACCCAGTACTTC. The chain links TRBV6-1 to TRBJ2-5; TRBD1 aligns across 7 bases. V shed 6 bases, J shed 4 bases, and the junction held 11 bases outside the gene matches. Germline V gene lookup returns CDR1 MNHNS and CDR2 SASEGT. CDR3 length: 15 residues.

This clonotype was seen at least ten times. V gene TRBV24-1 combines with J gene TRBJ1-4; D not resolved. CDR1 and CDR2 from the germline V gene are KGHDR and SFDVKD. Trimming left V 4 bases short and J 2 bases short, with 7 bases between. The CDR3 totals 14 residues. CDR3 in DNA: TGTGCCACCAGTGAGTTAGGGACTAATGAAAAACTGTTTTTT. Translated, it gives CATSELGTNEKLFF.

About this clonotype itself: Given a much more abundant clone one base away, this may be a read error. The chain recombines TRBV2 with TRBJ2-5; 13 bases align to TRBD2. CDR1 and CDR2 from the germline V gene are SNHLY and FYNNEI. The V segment lost 4 bases and the J segment 7 bases; nucleotides outside the gene matches: 6. There are 15 residues in the CDR3. The CDR3 spells CASSGGLAGKGTQYF. The CDR3 nucleotides read TGTGCCAGCAGTGGGGGACTAGCGGGAAAAGGGACCCAGTACTTC.

Of note for this clonotype: This may come from a read error, since a much larger clone is one base off. This chain links TRBV4-1 with TRBJ1-4, with D possibly TRBD1 on 5 matching bases. The CDR3 loop spans 15 amino acids. V was trimmed by 2 bases and J by 7 bases, leaving 14 bases between them. Germline CDR1 is MGHRA and CDR2 is YSYEKL. The CDR3 spells CASSQRRGRIEKLFF. CDR3 bases: TGCGCCAGCAGCCAACGTCGGGGCAGGATTGAAAAACTGTTTTTT.

This clonotype was observed at least ten times. The gene calls are TRBV4-1 and TRBJ1-2; TRBD1 matches 7 bases. The V gene end was trimmed by 5 bases and the J gene end by 8 bases; junction bases not matched to a gene: 8. The V gene's germline CDR1 is MGHRA and CDR2 YSYEKL. The CDR3 totals 13 residues. CDR3 nucleotide sequence: TGCGCCAGCAGCTCTCCGACAGGGCGCGGCTACACCTTC. Translating gives CASSSPTGRGYTF.

This clonotype has ten or more counts. The J gene is TRBJ2-3, the V gene TRBV10-3; D assignment may be TRBD1 or TRBD2 (5 bases each). The germline V gene has CDR1 ENHRY and CDR2 SYGVKD. V lost 6 bases and J lost 2, with 15 bases in between. The CDR3 is 15 amino acids. CDR3 amino acids: CAIRLGLAPTDTQYF. The DNA of the CDR3 is TGTGCCATCAGGTTGGGGCTAGCCCCCACAGATACGCAGTATTTT.

As for this clonotype: Being one base from a much bigger clone, this may be a read error. The CDR3: CASSVGDRGNGQFF. The CDR3 nucleotides read TGTGCCAGCAGCGTAGGGGACAGGGGTAATGGGCAGTTCTTC. J is TRBJ2-1 and V is TRBV9; 10 bases align to TRBD1. This CDR3 has 14 amino acids. CDR1 is SGDLS, CDR2 YYNGEE, per germline.

J is TRBJ2-1 and V is TRBV18; the D is unclear. The CDR3 is made up of 15 amino acids. The germline gives CDR1 KGHSH, CDR2 LQKENI. Trimming pared 4 bases from V and 2 bases from J, leaving 12 bases between. The CDR3 coding sequence is TGTGCCAGCTCACAGGAGTGGGAACCCTACAATGAGCAGTTCTTC. Protein: CASSQEWEPYNEQFF. The full variable domain, its missing parts supplied by reference TRBV18 and TRBJ2-1, is NAGVMQNPRHLVRRRGQEARLRCSPMKGHSHVYWYRQLPEEGLKFMVYLQKENIIDESGMPKERFSAEFPKEGPSILRIQQVVRGDSAAYFCASSQEWEPYNEQFFGPGTRLTVL.

The sample holds many counts of this clonotype. The chain joins TRBV6-4 to TRBJ2-1; 12 bases agree with TRBD2. The length of the CDR3 is 15 residues. V gave up 3 bases and J gave up 7 bases; unmatched junction bases: 4. The germline V gene encodes CDR1 MRHNA and CDR2 SNTAGT. As DNA, the CDR3 is TGTGCCAGCAGTGAAACCCTAGCGGGAGGGAATGAGCAGTTCTTC. Translation gives CASSETLAGGNEQFF.

This clonotype came up many times. The chain joins TRBV28 to TRBJ1-6; D is perhaps TRBD1 (6 bases). In germline, CDR1 is MDHEN, CDR2 SYDVKM. Trimming left V 6 bases short and J 10 bases short, with 22 bases between. CDR3 length equals 16 residues. This chain's CDR3 is CASRESRQGGGSPLHF. In DNA form, the CDR3 reads TGTGCCAGCAGGGAATCGCGGCAAGGGGGAGGATCACCCCTCCACTTT.

This clonotype showed up many times. The chain is built from TRBV29-1 and TRBJ1-5, with D uncertain. The V end lost 4 bases, the J end lost 5 bases, and 9 bases lay between the germline ends. The CDR3 length is 12 residues. CDR1 is SQVTM, CDR2 ANQGSEA, per germline. The CDR3 coding sequence is TGCAGCGTTGGAGCGAGGGATCAGCCCCAGCATTTT. This gives the protein CSVGARDQPQHF.

The sample holds many counts of this clonotype. The V call is TRBV7-9, the J call TRBJ2-7; D gene uncertain. Germline V gene sequence: CDR1 SEHNR, CDR2 FQNEAQ (reference sequence). The CDR3 spans 12 residues. Trimming removed 2 bases at V and 5 bases at J, with 7 bases between. The CDR3 sequence is CASSLFGDEQYF. CDR3 sequence (DNA): TGTGCCAGCAGCTTATTTGGGGACGAGCAGTACTTC. The variable domain in full, with the rest retrieved from reference TRBV7-9 and TRBJ2-7, is DTGVSQNPRHKITKRGQNVTFRCDPISEHNRLYWYRQTLGQGPEFLTYFQNEAQLEKSRLLSDRFSAERPKGSFSTLEIQRTEQGDSAMYLCASSLFGDEQYFGPGTRLTVT.

This clonotype was observed at least ten times. The CDR3 here is CASRDPGGGYEQYF. CDR3 sequence (DNA): TGTGCCAGCAGGGATCCAGGGGGGGGCTACGAGCAGTACTTC. The rearrangement joins TRBV2 to TRBJ2-7; D possibly uses TRBD1 or TRBD2 (7 bases each). CDR1 and CDR2 from the germline V gene are SNHLY and FYNNEI. Trimming stripped 6 bases from V and 3 bases from J, with 15 bases between. The CDR3 is 14 residues long.

As to this clonotype: This sequence may be a read error, since a much larger clone differs from it by one base. The CDR3 sequence: CATSRTGGTGELFF. The CDR3 bases are TGTGCCACCAGCAGGACAGGGGGCACCGGGGAGCTGTTTTTT. The genes are TRBV15 and TRBJ2-2, with 9 bases aligning to TRBD1. CDR1 is LNHNV and CDR2 is YYDKDF in the germline V gene (reference sequence). CDR3 length: 14 amino acids. V lost 3 bases to trimming and J lost 4 bases; unmatched junction nucleotides: 0.

This clonotype was seen many times. The chain joins TRBV12-3 or TRBV12-4 to TRBJ1-5, with D perhaps matching TRBD1 (5 bases). V was trimmed by 6 bases and J by 6 bases, leaving 18 bases between them. The CDR3 totals 15 residues. The CDR3 DNA reads as TGTGCCAGCAGAGGTACAGGTTTTGCGGGTCAGCCCCAGCATTTT. Its protein product is CASRGTGFAGQPQHF.

This clonotype was seen many times. V is TRBV20-1 and J is TRBJ2-7, with TRBD2 matching over 10 bases. The CDR3 contains 14 residues. Per the germline V gene, CDR1 is DFQATT and CDR2 is SNEGSKA (reference sequence). J gave up 4 bases and V 4 bases, and 7 bases lay outside the gene matches. The CDR3 coding sequence is TGCAGTGCTACTAGCGGGAGAATAAATTACGAGCAGTACTTC. It is translated as CSATSGRINYEQYF.

A remark on this clonotype: One base away lies a much larger clone, so this may be a sequencing read error. Written as DNA, the CDR3 is TGTGCCAGCACCAACGGCAGGACAGGGCTAGAGACCCAGTACTTC. Its translation is CASTNGRTGLETQYF. The V and J genes are TRBV6-1 and TRBJ2-5; 8 bases map to TRBD1. The germline V gene encodes CDR1 MNHNS and CDR2 SASEGT. This CDR3 spans 15 amino acids. V was clipped by 7 bases and J by 4 bases; unmatched bases: 11.

This clonotype was recorded at least ten times. This rearrangement joins TRBV19 to TRBJ1-5, with unresolved D. This CDR3 has 16 residues. V was trimmed by 3 bases and J by 5 bases, leaving 17 bases between them. Germline CDR1 reads LNHDA; CDR2 reads SQIVND (reference sequence). The CDR3 protein is CASSIVKGSPYQPQHF. The CDR3 DNA is TGTGCCAGTAGTATTGTAAAAGGGAGTCCCTATCAGCCCCAGCATTTT.